A single sample gave rise to the 25 T cell receptor beta chains below, sequenced in a study of blood T cells in healthy people across ages (dated by TCRdb to between 2014 and 2017). The method was 5' RACE. The sequencing machine was an Illumina HiSeq 2500. A second about 7 to 12 cycle PCR used a sample-barcoded 5' primer and a J-beta primer mix. The public sequencing data were trimmed at Q25 with fastp and processed into clonotypes with MiXCR by TCRdb, which kept only in-frame beta chains. Entries are consolidated by CDR3 protein sequence, retaining the most common genes and DNA. The sample records about 620,000 distinct CDR3 sequences, 52% of which are singletons. The ten biggest clones cover roughly 14% of the sample. The sample consisted of blood. These receptors were taken from a woman aged 80 or over in good health.

This clonotype was counted ten times or more. This chain links TRBV2 with TRBJ2-3; D not resolved. V lost 1 base and J lost 2, with 7 bases in between. The CDR3 length is 14 residues. The germline V gene has CDR1 SNHLY and CDR2 FYNNEI. The CDR3 coding sequence is TGTGCCAGCAGTGAAGGGGCCATCACAGATACGCAGTATTTT. It is translated as CASSEGAITDTQYF.

This clonotype was recorded many times. This chain uses TRBV5-1 with TRBJ2-1, with TRBD2 matching over 8 bases. With 4 bases clipped from V and 6 bases from J, the junction kept 6 bases outside the gene matches. CDR3 length: 14 amino acids. Germline values: CDR1 SGHRS, CDR2 YFSETQ. CDR3 sequence reads: CASSPRGTSNEQFF. DNA for the CDR3: TGCGCCAGCAGCCCTCGAGGGACTAGCAATGAGCAGTTCTTC.

This chain joins TRBV5-1 and TRBJ2-1, with D possibly called TRBD1 or TRBD2 (5 bases each). Per the germline V gene, CDR1 is SGHRS and CDR2 is YFSETQ. The V and J ends lost 0 bases and 10 bases respectively, with 20 bases between them. This CDR3 is built from 16 residues. CDR3 DNA: TGCGCCAGCAGCTTGGCAGGGACCCAAAAAGGTCGCGAGCAGTTCTTC. This translates into CASSLAGTQKGREQFF.

The V and J genes are TRBV5-1 and TRBJ1-2; TRBD1 matches at 7 bases. The germline CDR1 and CDR2 sequences are SGHRS and YFSETQ. This CDR3 region has 16 residues. After removal of 1 base from V and 1 base from J, the junction contained 7 bases not matched to a gene. CDR3 coding DNA: TGCGCCAGCAGCTTGAGGACAGGCATCCTTAACTATGGCTACACCTTC. Its protein is CASSLRTGILNYGYTF.

This clonotype has only one observation. The CDR3 reads CASSLLGFEQYF. CDR3 bases: TGTGCCAGCAGCCTTCTGGGTTTCGAGCAGTACTTC. The V and J genes are TRBV25-1 and TRBJ2-7; no firm D call. The V and J ends lost 6 bases and 6 bases respectively, with 12 bases between them. The CDR3 sequence is 12 residues long. The germline gives CDR1 MGHDK, CDR2 SYGVNS.

The rearrangement uses TRBV25-1 and TRBJ2-3, with D possibly matching TRBD1 (6 bases). The CDR3 spans 14 residues. Germline V gene data show CDR1 as MGHDK and CDR2 as SYGVNS. V gave up 4 bases and J gave up 0 bases, with 8 bases separating them. The CDR3 reads CASSGTESTDTQYF. The CDR3 DNA sequence: TGTGCCAGCAGTGGGACAGAAAGCACAGATACGCAGTATTTT.

This clonotype showed up many times. The chain couples TRBV10-3 to TRBJ2-1; D uncertain. The CDR3 runs 12 residues. CDR1 and CDR2 from the germline V gene are ENHRY and SYGVKD. The V gene lost 2 bases and the J gene lost 4 bases, with 3 bases spanning the gap. DNA of the CDR3: TGTGCCATCAGTGAGACTTACAATGAGCAGTTCTTC. It codes for CAISETYNEQFF.

The chain recombines TRBV6-2 or TRBV6-3 with TRBJ2-7, with TRBD1 matching 9 bases. Gene TRBJ2-5 matches the end of the DNA better, so the J call may be wrong. The CDR3 is 15 residues long. In germline, CDR1 is MNHEY, CDR2 SVGEGT. As DNA, the CDR3 is TGTGCCAGCAGTTTCACCGGGACAGGGCGCGAGACCCAGTACTTC. The encoded protein is CASSFTGTGRETQYF.

The chain uses TRBV6-5 and TRBJ2-4, with 7 bases aligning to TRBD2. The V gene's germline CDR1 is MNHEY and CDR2 SVGAGI. CDR3 size: 19 residues. Trimming at V came to 5 bases and at J to 1 base, leaving 17 bases not matched to a gene. Here the CDR3 reads CASSTPGTRDYQAKNIQYF. The CDR3 nucleotides are TGTGCCAGCAGTACTCCGGGGACGAGGGACTACCAGGCCAAAAACATTCAGTACTTC.

The CDR3 coding sequence is TGTGCCAGCAGCTTAACGACAGCCGGGGAGCTGTTTTTT. Its translation: CASSLTTAGELFF. This sequence joins TRBV12-3 or TRBV12-4 and TRBJ2-2, with D perhaps matching TRBD1 (5 bases). CDR3 length: 13 amino acids. Trimming shortened V by 6 bases and J by 6 bases, and 11 bases separated the two germline ends.

As regards this clonotype: This may be a read error, as it is one base from a much larger clone. The V and J genes are TRBV5-1 and TRBJ1-2; 9 bases are shared with TRBD1. With 0 bases clipped from V and 8 bases from J, the junction kept 5 bases outside the gene matches. The germline V gene encodes CDR1 SGHRS and CDR2 YFSETQ. The CDR3 spans 14 residues. The DNA of the CDR3 is TGCGCCAGCAGCTTGGGGGGACAGGGCTTGGGCTACACCTTC. Its translation: CASSLGGQGLGYTF.

This clonotype was seen a single time. The rearrangement joins TRBV10-3 to TRBJ1-4; TRBD1 agrees at 7 bases. The CDR3 is 13 amino acids. V lost 10 bases, J lost 5 bases, and 7 bases stayed unmatched. The germline V gene encodes CDR1 ENHRY and CDR2 SYGVKD. CDR3 coding DNA: TGTGCCACCGGGACAGACTACAATGAAAAACTGTTTTTT. Its protein product is CATGTDYNEKLFF.

Of note for this clonotype: A single base separates this from a much larger clone, so it may be a read error. The chain uses TRBV2 and TRBJ1-6, with a tentative D call TRBD1 (5 bases). The CDR3 consists of 14 residues. Germline CDR1 and CDR2: SNHLY and FYNNEI. CDR3 nucleotide sequence: TGTACCAGGGAGGGGAATTTGGCGCATTCACCCCTCCACTTT. Translation: CTREGNLAHSPLHF.

Here the CDR3 reads CASSQAQTSGGYNEQFF. The DNA of the CDR3 is TGCGCCAGCAGCCAAGCTCAGACTAGCGGGGGGTACAATGAGCAGTTCTTC. The genes are TRBV4-1 and TRBJ2-1; 13 bases are a match to TRBD2. Germline lookup yields CDR1 MGHRA and CDR2 YSYEKL. J was trimmed by 4 bases and V by 1 base; bases with no gene match: 4. This CDR3 has 17 amino acids.

This clonotype appeared a few times. The chain combines TRBV3-1 with TRBJ1-6; D ambiguous. CDR3 size: 16 residues. CDR1 is LGHDT and CDR2 is YNNKEL in the germline V gene (reference sequence). V dropped 4 bases and J dropped 7 bases, with 17 bases sitting between them. DNA of the CDR3: TGTGCCAGCAGCCGGAGAATAGACGGCGGAAATTCACCCCTCCACTTT. Translating gives CASSRRIDGGNSPLHF. Full variable domain (rest looked up from reference TRBV3-1 and TRBJ1-6): DTAVSQTPKYLVTQMGNDKSIKCEQNLGHDTMYWYKQDSKKFLKIMFSYNNKELIINETVPNRFSPKSPDKAHLNLHINSLELGDSAVYFCASSRRIDGGNSPLHFGNGTRLTVT.

This chain uses TRBV20-1 with TRBJ2-7; D is possibly TRBD1 or TRBD2 (5 bases each). Trimming stripped 4 bases from V and 7 bases from J, with 26 bases between. The CDR3 extends over 16 amino acids. Germline V gives CDR1 DFQATT, CDR2 SNEGSKA (reference sequence). The CDR3 region has the DNA TGCAGTGCTACCGTCTCCGGAATGAGGGGCTACAATGAGCAGTACTTC. This sequence encodes CSATVSGMRGYNEQYF.

This chain uses TRBV12-3 or TRBV12-4 with TRBJ1-5; D is unresolved. The CDR3 is made up of 13 amino acids. Trimming took 5 bases from V and 7 from J, leaving 12 bases between them. CDR3 sequence reads: CASSVFFGQPQHF. DNA of the CDR3: TGTGCCAGCAGTGTTTTCTTCGGACAGCCCCAGCATTTT.

In this sample, this clonotype turned up many times. V gene TRBV25-1 combines with J gene TRBJ1-5; D may be TRBD1 (6 bases). The germline V gene has CDR1 MGHDK and CDR2 SYGVNS. This CDR3 region has 15 residues. With 8 bases removed from V and 6 bases from J, the gap between germline ends came to 20 bases. The CDR3 DNA is TGTGCCAGCCTGGACTCCAGGGGCTGGATTCAGCCCCAGCATTTT. This encodes CASLDSRGWIQPQHF.

The chain carries TRBV20-1 and TRBJ1-5; D is perhaps TRBD1 (6 bases). Germline CDR1 is DFQATT and CDR2 is SNEGSKA (reference sequence). This CDR3 comprises 14 residues. Between the trimmed V and J ends, which lost 6 bases and 2 bases, there was a span of 14 bases. The CDR3 DNA sequence: TGCAGTGCCCCACAGGGTACGGGCAATCAGCCCCAGCATTTT. Its protein product is CSAPQGTGNQPQHF.

This clonotype showed up many times. The chain carries TRBV6-5 and TRBJ1-1, with D possibly TRBD1 on 6 matching bases. This CDR3 comprises 13 residues. Trimming removed 6 bases from V and 7 bases from J, with 15 bases in between. Germline V gives CDR1 MNHEY, CDR2 SVGAGI. CDR3 nucleotide sequence: TGTGCCAGCAGGGCCAGGGGAACCGGTGAAGCTTTCTTT. Translation: CASRARGTGEAFF.

V usage is TRBV5-1 and J usage is TRBJ2-3; D unresolved. The germline V gene encodes CDR1 SGHRS and CDR2 YFSETQ. V gave up 3 bases and J gave up 3 bases, with 17 bases separating them. The length of the CDR3 is 16 residues. This chain's CDR3 is CASSYQTELSTDTQYF. The CDR3 DNA follows: TGCGCCAGCAGCTACCAAACTGAACTGAGTACAGATACGCAGTATTTT.

The chain carries TRBV10-3 and TRBJ1-2, with unresolved D. CDR1 ENHRY and CDR2 SYGVKD come from the germline V gene. V was clipped by 0 bases and J by 6 bases, with 11 bases between them. The CDR3 loop spans 14 amino acids. The CDR3 nucleotides are TGTGCCATCAGTGAGTCCCCTGAGTACGATGGCTACACCTTC. Amino acids: CAISESPEYDGYTF.

V and J are TRBV12-1 and TRBJ2-5; no check of the table's D call, TRBD1, against the DNA was made. TRBV12-1 is recorded as a pseudogene. The CDR3 is 15 residues long. In DNA form, the CDR3 reads TGTGCCAGCAGCAGTGACAGGCACATAGGGGAGACCCAGTACTTC. Translated, it gives CASSSDRHIGETQYF.

Comments on this clonotype: One base away lies a much larger clone, so this may be a sequencing read error. V gene TRBV7-9 combines with J gene TRBJ2-3; TRBD2 is a possible D gene (6 bases). Germline CDR1 and CDR2: SEHNR and FQNEAQ (reference sequence). The CDR3 is 14 residues long. CDR3 bases: TGTGCCAGCAGCAAGGGACTTTCCACAGAGACGCAGTATTTT. It codes for CASSKGLSTETQYF.

This chain joins TRBV29-1 and TRBJ2-3, with 8 bases aligning to TRBD2. The CDR3 has 14 residues. Germline-derived CDR1 and CDR2 are SQVTM and ANQGSEA. V lost 4 bases and J lost 3; bases outside the gene matches: 6. CDR3 protein: CSVGVAGLTDTQYF. CDR3 DNA sequence: TGCAGCGTTGGGGTAGCGGGGCTTACAGATACGCAGTATTTT.